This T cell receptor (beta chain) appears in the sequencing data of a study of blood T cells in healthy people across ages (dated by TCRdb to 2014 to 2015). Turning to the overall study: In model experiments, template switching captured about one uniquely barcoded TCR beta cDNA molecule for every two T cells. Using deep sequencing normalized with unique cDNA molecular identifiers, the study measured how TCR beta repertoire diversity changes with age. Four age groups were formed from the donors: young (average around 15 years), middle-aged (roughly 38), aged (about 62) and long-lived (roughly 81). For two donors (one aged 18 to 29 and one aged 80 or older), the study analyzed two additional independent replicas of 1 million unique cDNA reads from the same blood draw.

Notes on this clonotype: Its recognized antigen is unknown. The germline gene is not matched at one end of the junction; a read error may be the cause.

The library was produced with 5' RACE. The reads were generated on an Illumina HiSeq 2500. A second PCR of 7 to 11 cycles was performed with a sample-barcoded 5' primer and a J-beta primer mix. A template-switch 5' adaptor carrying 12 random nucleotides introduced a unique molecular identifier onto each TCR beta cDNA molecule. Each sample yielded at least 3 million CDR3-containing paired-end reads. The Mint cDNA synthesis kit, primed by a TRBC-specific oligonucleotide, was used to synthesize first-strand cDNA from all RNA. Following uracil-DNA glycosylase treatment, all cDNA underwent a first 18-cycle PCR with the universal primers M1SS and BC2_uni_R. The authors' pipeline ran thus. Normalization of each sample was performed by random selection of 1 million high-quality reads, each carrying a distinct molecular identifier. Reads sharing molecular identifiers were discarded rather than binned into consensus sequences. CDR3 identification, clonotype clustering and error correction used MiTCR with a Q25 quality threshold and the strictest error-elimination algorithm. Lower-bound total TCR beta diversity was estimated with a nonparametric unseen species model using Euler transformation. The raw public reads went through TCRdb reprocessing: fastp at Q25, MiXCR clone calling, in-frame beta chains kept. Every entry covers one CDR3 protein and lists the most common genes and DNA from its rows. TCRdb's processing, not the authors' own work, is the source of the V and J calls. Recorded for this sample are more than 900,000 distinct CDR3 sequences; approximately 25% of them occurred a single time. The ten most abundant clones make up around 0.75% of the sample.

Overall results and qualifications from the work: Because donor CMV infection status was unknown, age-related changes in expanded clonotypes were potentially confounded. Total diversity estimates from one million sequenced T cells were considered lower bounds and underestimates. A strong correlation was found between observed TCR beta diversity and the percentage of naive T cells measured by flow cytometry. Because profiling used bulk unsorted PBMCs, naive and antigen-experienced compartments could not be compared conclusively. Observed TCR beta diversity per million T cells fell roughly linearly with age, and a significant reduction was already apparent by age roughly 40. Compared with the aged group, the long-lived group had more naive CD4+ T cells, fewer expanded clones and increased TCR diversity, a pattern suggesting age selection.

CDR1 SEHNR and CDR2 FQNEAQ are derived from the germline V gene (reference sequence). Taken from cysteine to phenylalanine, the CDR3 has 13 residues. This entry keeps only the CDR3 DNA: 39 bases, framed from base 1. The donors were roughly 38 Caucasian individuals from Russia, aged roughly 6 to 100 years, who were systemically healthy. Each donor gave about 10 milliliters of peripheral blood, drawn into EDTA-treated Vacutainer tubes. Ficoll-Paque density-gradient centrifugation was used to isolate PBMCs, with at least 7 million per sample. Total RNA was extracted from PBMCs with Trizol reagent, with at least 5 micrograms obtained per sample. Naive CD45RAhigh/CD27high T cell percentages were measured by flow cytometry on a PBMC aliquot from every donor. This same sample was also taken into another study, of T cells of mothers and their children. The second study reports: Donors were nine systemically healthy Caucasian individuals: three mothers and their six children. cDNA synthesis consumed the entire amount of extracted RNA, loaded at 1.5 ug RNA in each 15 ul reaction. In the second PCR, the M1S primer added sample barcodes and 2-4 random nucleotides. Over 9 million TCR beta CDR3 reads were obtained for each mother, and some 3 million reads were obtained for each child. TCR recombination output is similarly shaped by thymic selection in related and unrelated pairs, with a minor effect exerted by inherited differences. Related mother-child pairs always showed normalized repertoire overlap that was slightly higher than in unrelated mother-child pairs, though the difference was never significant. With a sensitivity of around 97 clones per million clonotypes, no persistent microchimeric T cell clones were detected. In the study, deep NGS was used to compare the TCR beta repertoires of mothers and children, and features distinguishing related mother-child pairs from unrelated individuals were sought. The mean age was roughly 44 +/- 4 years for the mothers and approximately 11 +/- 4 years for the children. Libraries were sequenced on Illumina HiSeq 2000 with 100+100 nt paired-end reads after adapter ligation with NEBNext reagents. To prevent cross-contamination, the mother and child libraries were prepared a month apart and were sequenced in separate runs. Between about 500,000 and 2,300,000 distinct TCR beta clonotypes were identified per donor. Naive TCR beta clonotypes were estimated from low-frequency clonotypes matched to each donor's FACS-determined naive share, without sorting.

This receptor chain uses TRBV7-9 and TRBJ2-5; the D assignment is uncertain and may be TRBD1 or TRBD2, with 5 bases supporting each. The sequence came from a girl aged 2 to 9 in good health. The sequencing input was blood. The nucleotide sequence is TGTGCCAGCAGCGACCCCCGGACCTTGGGGGAGTTCTTC. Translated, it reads CASSDPRTLGEFF.